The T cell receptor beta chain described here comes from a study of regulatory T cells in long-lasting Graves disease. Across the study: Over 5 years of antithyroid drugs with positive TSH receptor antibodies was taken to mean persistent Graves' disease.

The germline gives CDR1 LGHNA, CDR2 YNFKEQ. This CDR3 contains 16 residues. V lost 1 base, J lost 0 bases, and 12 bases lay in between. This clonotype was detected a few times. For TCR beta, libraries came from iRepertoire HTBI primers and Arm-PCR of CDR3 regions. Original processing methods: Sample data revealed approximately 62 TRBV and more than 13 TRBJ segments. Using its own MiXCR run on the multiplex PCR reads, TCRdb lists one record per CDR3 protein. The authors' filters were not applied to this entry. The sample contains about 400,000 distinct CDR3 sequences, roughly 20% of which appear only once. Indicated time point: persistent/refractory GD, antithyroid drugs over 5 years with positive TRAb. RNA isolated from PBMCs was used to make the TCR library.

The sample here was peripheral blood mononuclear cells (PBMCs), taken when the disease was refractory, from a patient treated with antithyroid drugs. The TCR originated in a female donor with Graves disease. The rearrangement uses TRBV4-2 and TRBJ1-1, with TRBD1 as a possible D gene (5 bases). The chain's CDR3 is CASSQVDRGLNTEAFF. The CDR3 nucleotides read TGTGCCAGCAGCCAAGTTGATCGGGGACTGAACACTGAAGCTTTCTTT.